Listed here are 32 T cell receptor beta chains from one sample, sequenced in a study of control samples from healthy donors and cancer patients. Here immunoSEQ multiplex PCR was the method, and the copy in TCRdb shows in-frame clones only, minus some. The table includes about 83,000 clones, 91% detected once. Sequenced input: blood. The receptors stem from a man between 50 and 59 years old in good health.

The CDR3 bases are TGTGCCAGCAGCGTAGTTGCCTGGACTGAAGCTTTCTTT. Amino acid sequence: CASSVVAWTEAFF. V usage is TRBV9 and J usage is TRBJ1-1; D remains ambiguous. Germline values: CDR1 SGDLS, CDR2 YYNGEE. Trimming took off 0 bases at V and 5 bases at J, with 8 bases between the two ends. CDR3 length: 13 amino acids.

The chain employs TRBV7-2 and TRBJ2-7, with a weak D call TRBD2 (7 bases). Between the trimmed V and J ends, which lost 4 bases and 1 base, there was a span of 20 bases. The germline CDR1 and CDR2 sequences are SGHTA and FQGNSA. This CDR3 spans 17 amino acids. The CDR3 DNA sequence: TGTGCCAGCAGCTCAATGTGGGGGCGGGGGAGTTCCTACGAGCAGTACTTC. Residues: CASSSMWGRGSSYEQYF.

This clone came up once. J is TRBJ1-1 and V is TRBV19; possibly TRBD1 for D (6 bases). The V gene's germline CDR1 is LNHDA and CDR2 SQIVND (reference sequence). The CDR3 runs 12 residues. Trimming shortened V by 7 bases and J by 11 bases, and 17 bases separated the two germline ends. The CDR3 DNA sequence: TGTGCCAGTAAGCTCTTCCAGGGGAGTGCTTTCTTT. This gives the protein CASKLFQGSAFF. The full variable domain, completed using reference TRBV19 and TRBJ1-1, is DGGITQSPKYLFRKEGQNVTLSCEQNLNHDAMYWYRQDPGQGLRLIYYSQIVNDFQKGDIAEGYSVSREKKESFPLTVTSAQKNPTAFYLCASKLFQGSAFFGQGTRLTVV.

This chain uses TRBV4-1 with TRBJ1-2, with 7 nucleotides matching TRBD1. The J segment lost 3 bases and the V segment lost 3 bases, leaving 7 bases of the junction unmatched. The CDR3 runs 15 residues. Germline assignment: CDR1 MGHRA and CDR2 YSYEKL. CDR3 loop: CASSQGTELYYGYTF. In DNA form, the CDR3 reads TGCGCCAGCAGCCAGGGGACAGAACTATACTATGGCTACACCTTC.

About this clone itself: Other DNA sequences in this sample translate to the same CDR3. The V call is TRBV4-1, the J call TRBJ1-1, with TRBD1 as a possible D gene (5 bases). V was cut by 1 base and J by 1 base, with 10 bases left in between. This CDR3 has 15 residues. Germline V gives CDR1 MGHRA, CDR2 YSYEKL. The CDR3 DNA reads TGCGCCAGCAGCCAAGGGGGCGCGGGGAACACTGAAGCTTTCTTT. It encodes CASSQGGAGNTEAFF.

The chain is built from TRBV30 and TRBJ1-2; no clear D. Per the germline V gene, CDR1 is GTSNPN and CDR2 is SVGIG (reference sequence). Between the trimmed V and J ends, which lost 3 bases and 2 bases, there was a span of 7 bases. This CDR3 contains 12 residues. Here the CDR3 DNA reads TGTGCCTGGAGGGCGGGGAACTATGGCTACACCTTC. It is translated as CAWRAGNYGYTF.

CDR3 loop: CASRKTGTGSGYTF. The CDR3 coding sequence is TGTGCCAGCAGAAAAACCGGGACAGGGAGTGGCTACACCTTC. This sequence joins TRBV6-5 and TRBJ1-2; the match to TRBD1 covers 9 bases. This CDR3 has 14 residues. Trimming removed 6 bases from V and 7 bases from J; junction bases left unmatched: 9. The germline V gene encodes CDR1 MNHEY and CDR2 SVGAGI.

In regard to this clone: An end of the junction does not agree with germline; a read error may underlie this. The chain recombines TRBV15 with TRBJ1-2; D not resolved. Germline V gene lookup returns CDR1 LNHNV and CDR2 YYDKDF (reference sequence). The CDR3 contains 13 residues. As DNA, the CDR3 is TGTGCCACCAGCGGAGAGGGCGTCCATGGCTACACCTTC. It is translated as CATSGEGVHGYTF.

This rearrangement joins TRBV10-3 to TRBJ1-4; D unresolved. Trimming left V 6 bases short and J 4 bases short, with 12 bases between. CDR1 is ENHRY and CDR2 is SYGVKD in the germline V gene. CDR3 size: 14 residues. DNA for the CDR3: TGTGCCATCAGCCCGACACGGGATAATGAAAAACTGTTTTTT. It specifies CAISPTRDNEKLFF.

V is TRBV7-6 and J is TRBJ2-1, with D tentatively TRBD1 (5 bases). The CDR3 contains 15 residues. Germline loops: CDR1 SGHVS, CDR2 FNYEAQ. V lost 4 bases and J lost 9, with 19 bases in between. The CDR3 DNA reads TGTGCCAGCAGCTCAAACACAGGATTTAACGGTGAGCAGTTCTTC. This translates into CASSSNTGFNGEQFF.

This rearrangement joins TRBV29-1 to TRBJ2-7; D gene ambiguous. Germline CDR1 SQVTM, CDR2 ANQGSEA. The CDR3 sequence is 12 residues long. Between the trimmed V and J ends, which lost 6 bases and 4 bases, there was a span of 13 bases. The CDR3 spells CSVIPAGYEQYF. The DNA for the CDR3 is TGCAGCGTAATTCCGGCCGGTTACGAGCAGTACTTC.

The rearrangement uses TRBV6-5 and TRBJ1-2; tentatively, D is TRBD1 (5 bases). Trimming removed 2 bases from V and 6 bases from J, with 10 bases in between. The CDR3 loop spans 13 amino acids. The germline V gene has CDR1 MNHEY and CDR2 SVGAGI. The CDR3 coding sequence is TGTGCCAGCAGTTACCCTCAGGGTAATGGCTACACCTTC. This codes for CASSYPQGNGYTF.

The V gene is TRBV9, the J gene TRBJ1-4; 9 nucleotides match TRBD1. The CDR3 runs to 14 residues. V lost 5 bases to trimming and J lost 7 bases; unmatched junction nucleotides: 6. Germline V gives CDR1 SGDLS, CDR2 YYNGEE. The CDR3 bases are TGTGCCAGCAGTCGGGGGACAGGGTTTGAAAAACTGTTTTTT. Its translation: CASSRGTGFEKLFF.

This chain joins TRBV9 and TRBJ2-6; 7 bases fit TRBD1. The CDR3 runs to 15 residues. The V and J ends lost 7 bases and 2 bases, in that order; junction bases with no gene match: 6. Germline V gene sequence: CDR1 SGDLS, CDR2 YYNGEE. CDR3 in amino acids: CASGTGDAGANVLTF. DNA for the CDR3: TGTGCCAGCGGAACAGGGGATGCTGGGGCCAACGTCCTGACTTTC.

The V call is TRBV6-2 or TRBV6-3, the J call TRBJ2-3; the D is unclear. V was clipped by 5 bases and J by 6 bases, with 18 bases between them. The CDR3 covers 15 residues. CDR1 is MNHEY, CDR2 SVGEGT, per germline. This chain's CDR3 is CASSRPSLSADTQYF. The CDR3 DNA reads TGTGCCAGCAGTCGACCGTCCCTAAGTGCGGATACGCAGTATTTT.

Concerning this clone itself: The same CDR3 can be traced to other DNA sequences in this sample. J is TRBJ1-1 and V is TRBV11-1, with D uncertain. The CDR3 totals 14 residues. With 1 base removed from V and 1 base from J, the gap between germline ends came to 7 bases. Looked up from germline, CDR1 is SGHAT and CDR2 is FQDESV (reference sequence). As DNA, the CDR3 is TGTGCCAGCAGCTTAGTATCTGGGAACACTGAAGCTTTCTTT. Protein: CASSLVSGNTEAFF.

The rearrangement uses TRBV18 and TRBJ2-7; D is unresolved. V dropped 8 bases and J dropped 3 bases, with 14 bases sitting between them. Germline V gene data show CDR1 as KGHSH and CDR2 as LQKENI. The length of the CDR3 is 13 residues. CDR3 DNA: TGTGCCAGCACTATAGGCTCGGGCTACGAGCAGTACTTC. As protein: CASTIGSGYEQYF.

The chain carries TRBV6-1 and TRBJ2-6; D is ambiguous. The ends were cut back, 3 bases at V and 5 bases at J, with 8 bases in the middle. In germline, CDR1 is MNHNS, CDR2 SASEGT. There are 14 residues in the CDR3. The CDR3 nucleotides read TGTGCCAGCAGTGAGTACCAAAGGGCCAACGTCCTGACTTTC. It specifies CASSEYQRANVLTF.

V is TRBV7-6 and J is TRBJ1-2; D remains unclear. CDR3 length: 15 amino acids. CDR1 SGHVS and CDR2 FNYEAQ come from the germline V gene. V was shortened by 5 bases and J by 2 bases, with 15 bases between the two germline ends. As DNA, the CDR3 is TGTGCCAGCAGCCCCTCGGCCGGGGTAAACTATGGCTACACCTTC. Amino acid sequence: CASSPSAGVNYGYTF.

This chain uses TRBV19 with TRBJ2-7; 9 nucleotides line up with TRBD1. This CDR3 has 15 residues. J was trimmed by 3 bases and V by 6 bases; bases with no gene match: 9. CDR1 is LNHDA, CDR2 SQIVND, per germline (reference sequence). As DNA, the CDR3 is TGTGCCAGTAGCACCCTTCCGGGACAGGGCTACGAGCAGTACTTC. Protein sequence: CASSTLPGQGYEQYF.

The CDR3 DNA reads TGTGCCAGCAGCTTGGGAGGGGAGGCAGGGGCCAACGTCCTGACTTTC. Its translation is CASSLGGEAGANVLTF. The chain links TRBV5-4 to TRBJ2-6, with a possible D match to TRBD2 (6 bases). The V gene's germline CDR1 is SGHNT and CDR2 YYREEE (reference sequence). The CDR3 has 16 residues. V lost 0 bases to trimming and J lost 4 bases, with 11 bases between them.

The chain joins TRBV11-1 to TRBJ2-3; D ambiguous. The CDR3 has 12 amino acids. In germline, CDR1 is SGHAT, CDR2 FQDESV (reference sequence). Between the trimmed V and J ends, which lost 4 bases and 3 bases, there was a span of 5 bases. CDR3 in DNA: TGTGCCAGCAGCTCTATAACAGATACGCAGTATTTT. It yields the protein CASSSITDTQYF.

The chain has TRBV6-2 or TRBV6-3 and TRBJ1-5; D is possibly TRBD1 (5 bases). Between the trimmed V and J ends, which lost 7 bases and 6 bases, there was a span of 22 bases. The germline CDR1 and CDR2 sequences are MNHEY and SVGEGT. The CDR3 runs 16 residues. The CDR3: CASTPSWGGGTQPQHF. The CDR3 coding sequence is TGTGCCAGCACCCCCTCCTGGGGCGGGGGTACTCAGCCCCAGCATTTT.

V gene TRBV5-1 combines with J gene TRBJ1-2; 7 nucleotides agree with TRBD1. The CDR3 is 15 amino acids. The V gene's germline CDR1 is SGHRS and CDR2 YFSETQ. J lost 5 bases, V lost 0 bases, and 7 bases had no gene match. The CDR3 DNA is TGCGCCAGCAGCTTGGACGGACAGGCAGGGTATGGCTACACCTTC. It encodes CASSLDGQAGYGYTF. Full variable domain (missing parts from reference TRBV5-1 and TRBJ1-2): KAGVTQTPRYLIKTRGQQVTLSCSPISGHRSVSWYQQTPGQGLQFLFEYFSETQRNKGNFPGRFSGRQFSNSRSEMNVSTLELGDSALYLCASSLDGQAGYGYTFGSGTRLTVV.

This sequence joins TRBV30 and TRBJ2-7; 9 bases map to TRBD1. Germline-derived CDR1 and CDR2 are GTSNPN and SVGIG (reference sequence). Unmatched junction bases numbered 7, after V lost 4 bases and J lost 3 bases. The CDR3 loop spans 14 amino acids. The CDR3 here is CAWNNRGRSYEQYF. The CDR3 DNA reads as TGTGCCTGGAACAACAGGGGGCGAAGCTACGAGCAGTACTTC.

V usage is TRBV2 and J usage is TRBJ2-4; TRBD2 agrees at 14 bases. V lost 5 bases and J lost 13; bases outside the gene matches: 7. Germline lookup yields CDR1 SNHLY and CDR2 FYNNEI. The CDR3 covers 14 residues. The CDR3 sequence is CASSQTSGGGQQYF. The CDR3 DNA reads TGTGCCAGCAGTCAGACTAGCGGGGGGGGACAGCAGTACTTC.

This chain connects TRBV5-1 to TRBJ1-1; TRBD1 is a possible D gene (6 bases). Trimming removed 1 base at V and 5 bases at J, with 12 bases between. The CDR3 has 14 amino acids. The germline V gene encodes CDR1 SGHRS and CDR2 YFSETQ. Here the CDR3 reads CASSLQTGGTEAFF. The CDR3 bases are TGCGCCAGCAGCTTGCAGACAGGCGGGACTGAAGCTTTCTTT.

The chain's CDR3 is CSAPQLGGYTF. CDR3 bases: TGCAGTGCCCCACAATTGGGTGGCTACACCTTC. The chain has TRBV20-1 and TRBJ1-2; D is unclear. Trimming took 6 bases from V and 7 from J, leaving 12 bases between them. Germline CDR1 reads DFQATT; CDR2 reads SNEGSKA (reference sequence). CDR3 length equals 11 residues.

The CDR3 coding sequence is TGTGCCAGCAGCGGGCGGGAAGGCGGGGAGCTGTTTTTT. This translates into CASSGREGGELFF. The chain couples TRBV14 to TRBJ2-2; perhaps TRBD2 as D (6 bases). The V gene's germline CDR1 is SGHDN and CDR2 FVKESK. The CDR3 has 13 residues. V shed 5 bases and J shed 7 bases, with 11 bases lying between them.

The gene calls are TRBV30 and TRBJ2-1, with D unclear. In germline, CDR1 is GTSNPN, CDR2 SVGIG (reference sequence). The V gene lost 2 bases and the J gene lost 3 bases, with 2 bases spanning the gap. The CDR3 loop spans 11 amino acids. CDR3 sequence (DNA): TGTGCCTGGAGTTTCTACAATGAGCAGTTCTTC. It codes for CAWSFYNEQFF.

This sequence joins TRBV19 and TRBJ2-2; 7 bases line up with TRBD1. The CDR3 spans 15 residues. Germline V gene lookup returns CDR1 LNHDA and CDR2 SQIVND (reference sequence). The junction had 9 bases not matched to a gene; V was cut back by 6 bases and J by 5 bases. The DNA of the CDR3 is TGTGCCAGTAGGCCGACAGGGCCAGGGACCGGGGAGCTGTTTTTT. Its protein product is CASRPTGPGTGELFF.

V usage is TRBV2 and J usage is TRBJ1-2; 8 bases agree with TRBD1. J gave up 8 bases and V 3 bases, and 14 bases lay outside the gene matches. Per the germline V gene, CDR1 is SNHLY and CDR2 is FYNNEI. This CDR3 region has 16 residues. The CDR3 spells CASSERTGYRAWGYTF. The CDR3 coding sequence is TGTGCCAGCAGTGAGAGGACAGGGTATCGTGCGTGGGGCTACACCTTC.